The 8 T cell receptor beta chains below were found in one sample sequenced in a study of identical twins. Via MiXCR, TCRdb re-called the 5' RACE reads, giving one row per CDR3 protein. The sample has hundreds of thousands of distinct CDR3 sequences; about 18% are singletons. This same sample was also part of a study on T cells expressing NK-cell markers.

Sequenced: PBMCs. These TCRs come from a young woman in good health.

The chain joins TRBV7-9 to TRBJ2-1, with D possibly being TRBD2 (5 bases). The CDR3 has 14 residues. Germline CDR1 SEHNR, CDR2 FQNEAQ (reference sequence). The V end lost 4 bases, the J end lost 9 bases, and 16 bases lay between the germline ends. Here the CDR3 reads CASSYTSSSGEQFF. DNA of the CDR3: TGTGCCAGCAGCTACACTTCTTCGAGCGGTGAGCAGTTCTTC. Complete variable domain (other parts from reference TRBV7-9 and TRBJ2-1): DTGVSQNPRHKITKRGQNVTFRCDPISEHNRLYWYRQTLGQGPEFLTYFQNEAQLEKSRLLSDRFSAERPKGSFSTLEIQRTEQGDSAMYLCASSYTSSSGEQFFGPGTRLTVL.

This clonotype was detected only a few times. The CDR3: CASSLEGTPGELFF. The CDR3 bases are TGTGCCAGCAGTTTAGAAGGGACACCCGGGGAGCTGTTTTTT. V gene TRBV12-3 or TRBV12-4 combines with J gene TRBJ2-2, with D possibly matching TRBD1 (6 bases). This CDR3 comprises 14 residues. V was trimmed by 1 base and J by 6 bases, leaving 9 bases between them.

This clonotype has just a few counts. The chain carries TRBV9 and TRBJ2-2; D uncertain. With 3 bases removed from V and 0 bases from J, the gap between germline ends came to 12 bases. The CDR3 is 16 residues long. CDR1 and CDR2 (germline): SGDLS, YYNGEE. CDR3 DNA: TGTGCCAGCAGCGCCGGATTGACGGCGAACACCGGGGAGCTGTTTTTT. This encodes CASSAGLTANTGELFF.

This clonotype was seen a handful of times. The chain carries TRBV6-4 and TRBJ2-5; 13 bases map to TRBD2. In germline, CDR1 is MRHNA, CDR2 SNTAGT. The CDR3 has 15 residues. V shed 5 bases, J shed 5 bases, and the junction held 5 bases outside the gene matches. CDR3 amino acids: CASSTSGRALETQYF. DNA for the CDR3: TGTGCCAGCAGTACTAGCGGGAGGGCCCTGGAGACCCAGTACTTC.

This clonotype appeared a few times. This chain uses TRBV12-3 or TRBV12-4 with TRBJ1-1, with TRBD1 as a possible D gene (5 bases). This CDR3 region has 14 residues. V lost 6 bases and J lost 6, with 17 bases in between. CDR3 nucleotide sequence: TGTGCCAGCAGCCGCAGGGTGAGGGCTCCTGAAGCTTTCTTT. Protein product: CASSRRVRAPEAFF.

This clonotype has at least ten counts. The V gene is TRBV12-3 or TRBV12-4, the J gene TRBJ2-6, with a possible D match to TRBD2 (6 bases). V was trimmed by 2 bases and J by 2 bases, leaving 7 bases between them. The CDR3 runs 15 residues. The CDR3 coding sequence is TGTGCCAGCAGTTTATGGGGGGCTGGGGCCAACGTCCTGACTTTC. Its protein is CASSLWGAGANVLTF.

The sample holds one count of this clonotype. The chain has TRBV10-3 and TRBJ2-1; no definite D call. The germline gives CDR1 ENHRY, CDR2 SYGVKD. The CDR3 extends over 13 amino acids. CDR3 loop: CSTESGSYNEQFF. In DNA form, the CDR3 reads TGTTCCACCGAGAGTGGCTCCTACAATGAGCAGTTCTTC.

A few counts support this clonotype. J is TRBJ2-5 and V is TRBV12-3 or TRBV12-4, with 11 bases lining up with TRBD2. This CDR3 has 16 residues. After removal of 6 bases from V and 4 bases from J, the junction contained 10 bases not matched to a gene. CDR3 DNA sequence: TGTGCCAGCAGGCCTAGCGGGAGGCTTTATCCAGAGACCCAGTACTTC. It specifies CASRPSGRLYPETQYF.